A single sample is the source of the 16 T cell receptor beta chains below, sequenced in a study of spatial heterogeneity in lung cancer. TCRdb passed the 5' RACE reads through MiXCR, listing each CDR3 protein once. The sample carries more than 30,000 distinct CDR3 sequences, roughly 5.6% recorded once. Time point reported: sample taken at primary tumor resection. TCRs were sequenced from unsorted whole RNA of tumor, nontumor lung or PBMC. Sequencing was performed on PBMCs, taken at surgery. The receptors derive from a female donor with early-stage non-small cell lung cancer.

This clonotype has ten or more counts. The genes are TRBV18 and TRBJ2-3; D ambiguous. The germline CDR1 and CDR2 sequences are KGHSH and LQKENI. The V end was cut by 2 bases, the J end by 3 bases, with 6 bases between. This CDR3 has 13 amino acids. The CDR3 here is CASSPRRTDTQYF. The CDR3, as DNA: TGTGCCAGCTCACCAAGGAGAACAGATACGCAGTATTTT.

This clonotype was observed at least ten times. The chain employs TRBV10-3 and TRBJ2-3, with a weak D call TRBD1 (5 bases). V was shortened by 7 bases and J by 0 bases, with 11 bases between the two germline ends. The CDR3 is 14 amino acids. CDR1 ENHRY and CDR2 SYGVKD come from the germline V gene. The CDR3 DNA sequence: TGTGCCATCAAAGGGGCCTTTAGCACAGATACGCAGTATTTT. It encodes CAIKGAFSTDTQYF.

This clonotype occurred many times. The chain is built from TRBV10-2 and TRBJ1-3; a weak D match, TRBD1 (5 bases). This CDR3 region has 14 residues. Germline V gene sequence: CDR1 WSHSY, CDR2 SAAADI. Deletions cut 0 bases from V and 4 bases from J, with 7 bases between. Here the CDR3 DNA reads TGCGCCAGCAGTGAGTCGGGGGGAGGAAACACCATATATTTT. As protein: CASSESGGGNTIYF.

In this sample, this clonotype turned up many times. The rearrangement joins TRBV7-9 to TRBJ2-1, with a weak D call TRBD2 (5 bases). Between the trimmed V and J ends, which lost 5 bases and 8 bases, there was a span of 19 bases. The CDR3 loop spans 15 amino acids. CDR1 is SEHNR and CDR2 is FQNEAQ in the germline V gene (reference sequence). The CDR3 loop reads CASSPLGRRRDEQFF. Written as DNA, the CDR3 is TGTGCCAGCAGCCCCCTTGGTCGGAGGCGGGATGAGCAGTTCTTC.

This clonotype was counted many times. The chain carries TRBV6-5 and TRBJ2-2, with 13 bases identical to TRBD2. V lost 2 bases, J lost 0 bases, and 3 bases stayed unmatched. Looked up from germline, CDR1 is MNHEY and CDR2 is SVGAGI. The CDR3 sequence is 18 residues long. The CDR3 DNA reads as TGTGCCAGCAGTTACGGGACTAGCGGGGCCGCGAACACCGGGGAGCTGTTTTTT. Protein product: CASSYGTSGAANTGELFF.

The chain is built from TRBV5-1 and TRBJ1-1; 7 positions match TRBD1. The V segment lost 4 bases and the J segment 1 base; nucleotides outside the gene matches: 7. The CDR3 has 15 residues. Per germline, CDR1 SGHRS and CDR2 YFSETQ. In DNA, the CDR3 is TGCGCCAGCAGCCTGGACAGGACCTCGAACACTGAAGCTTTCTTT. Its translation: CASSLDRTSNTEAFF.

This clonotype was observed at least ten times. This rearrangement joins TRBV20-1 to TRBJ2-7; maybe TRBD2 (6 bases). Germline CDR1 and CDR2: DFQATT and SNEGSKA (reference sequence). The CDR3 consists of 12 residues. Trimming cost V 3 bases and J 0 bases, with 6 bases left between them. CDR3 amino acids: CSASGGSYEQYF. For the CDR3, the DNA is TGCAGTGCTAGCGGGGGCTCCTACGAGCAGTACTTC.

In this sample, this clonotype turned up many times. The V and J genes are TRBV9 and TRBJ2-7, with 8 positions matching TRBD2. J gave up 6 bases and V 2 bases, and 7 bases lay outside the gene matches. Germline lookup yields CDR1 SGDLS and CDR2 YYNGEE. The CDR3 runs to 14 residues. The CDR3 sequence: CASSVGLAGGEQYF. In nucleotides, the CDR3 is TGTGCCAGCAGCGTCGGACTAGCTGGAGGCGAGCAGTACTTC. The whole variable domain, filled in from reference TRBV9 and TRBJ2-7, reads DSGVTQTPKHLITATGQRVTLRCSPRSGDLSVYWYQQSLDQGLQFLIQYYNGEERAKGNILERFSAQQFPDLHSELNLSSLELGDSALYFCASSVGLAGGEQYFGPGTRLTVT.

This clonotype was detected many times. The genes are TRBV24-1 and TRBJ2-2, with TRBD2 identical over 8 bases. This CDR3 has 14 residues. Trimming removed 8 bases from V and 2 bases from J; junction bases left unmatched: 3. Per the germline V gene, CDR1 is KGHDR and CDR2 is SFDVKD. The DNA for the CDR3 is TGTGCCACCACCGGGGGGGTAAACACCGGGGAGCTGTTTTTT. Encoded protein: CATTGGVNTGELFF.

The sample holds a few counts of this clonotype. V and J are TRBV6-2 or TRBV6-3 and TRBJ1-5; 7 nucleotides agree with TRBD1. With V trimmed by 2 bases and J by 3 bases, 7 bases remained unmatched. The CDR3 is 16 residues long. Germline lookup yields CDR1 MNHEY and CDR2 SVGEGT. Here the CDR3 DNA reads TGTGCCAGCAGTTACCCGAGACAGGGCAACAATCAGCCCCAGCATTTT. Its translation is CASSYPRQGNNQPQHF.

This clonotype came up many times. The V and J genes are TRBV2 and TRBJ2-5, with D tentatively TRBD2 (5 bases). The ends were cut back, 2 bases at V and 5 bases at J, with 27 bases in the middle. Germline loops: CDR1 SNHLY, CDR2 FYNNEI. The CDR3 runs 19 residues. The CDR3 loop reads CASSEPGSRGRRTLETQYF. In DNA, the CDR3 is TGTGCCAGCAGTGAACCGGGATCGCGCGGCCGAAGAACACTGGAGACCCAGTACTTC.

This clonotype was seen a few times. The CDR3 loop is CASSQDSYGYTF. The CDR3 DNA is TGTGCCAGCAGCCAAGACAGCTATGGCTACACCTTC. This chain links TRBV7-2 with TRBJ1-2; D perhaps matches TRBD1 (5 bases). Trimming took off 5 bases at V and 4 bases at J, with 8 bases between the two ends. This CDR3 spans 12 amino acids. Germline CDR1 and CDR2: SGHTA and FQGNSA. The entire variable domain, with the rest obtained from reference TRBV7-2 and TRBJ1-2, is as follows: GAGVSQSPSNKVTEKGKDVELRCDPISGHTALYWYRQSLGQGLEFLIYFQGNSAPDKSGLPSDRFSAERTGGSVSTLTIQRTQQEDSAVYLCASSQDSYGYTFGSGTRLTVV.

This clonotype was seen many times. The chain's CDR3 is CASSEYGTAHEQYF. The CDR3 nucleotides are TGTGCCAGCAGTGAATACGGGACAGCCCACGAGCAGTACTTC. The V gene is TRBV25-1, the J gene TRBJ2-7, with 7 bases lining up with TRBD1. This CDR3 is built from 14 residues. After removal of 0 bases from V and 5 bases from J, the junction contained 4 bases not matched to a gene. Per germline, CDR1 MGHDK and CDR2 SYGVNS.

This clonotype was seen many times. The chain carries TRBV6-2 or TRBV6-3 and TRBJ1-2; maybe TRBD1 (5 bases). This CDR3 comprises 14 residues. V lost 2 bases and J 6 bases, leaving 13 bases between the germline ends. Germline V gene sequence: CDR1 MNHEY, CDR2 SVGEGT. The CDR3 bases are TGTGCCAGCAGTTACCAATGGGGCATCGATGGCTACACCTTC. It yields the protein CASSYQWGIDGYTF.

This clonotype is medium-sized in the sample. The CDR3 sequence: CASSVLNTEAFF. The CDR3 nucleotides are TGTGCCAGCAGTGTACTGAACACTGAAGCTTTCTTT. The J gene is TRBJ1-1, the V gene TRBV2; D unclear. CDR1 SNHLY and CDR2 FYNNEI come from the germline V gene. The CDR3 covers 12 residues. The V end lost 4 bases, the J end lost 0 bases, and 3 bases lay between the germline ends.

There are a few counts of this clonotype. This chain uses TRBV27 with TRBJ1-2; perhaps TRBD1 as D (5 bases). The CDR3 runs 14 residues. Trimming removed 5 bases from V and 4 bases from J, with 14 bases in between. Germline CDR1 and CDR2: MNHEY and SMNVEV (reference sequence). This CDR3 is CASSRTGAGYGYTF. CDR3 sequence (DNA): TGTGCCAGCAGTCGTACAGGTGCGGGCTATGGCTACACCTTC.